One sample yielded the 15 T cell receptor beta chains listed below, sequenced in a study of tissue T cells after allogeneic stem cell transplantation. Time point noted: mouse harvest day 14 after allogeneic transplant. The graft held 10^6 splenic CD5+ T cells and 10^7 T-cell-depleted bone marrow cells. The data were produced by immunoSEQ multiplex PCR, yet TCRdb's version contains in-frame clones alone and is incomplete. The table shows about 5,000 clones, with about 40% occurring only once. Sequences were obtained from gut tissue. The receptors here all came from a female BALB/c mouse given C57BL/6 T cells with graft-versus-host disease after an allogeneic hematopoietic cell transplant.

This clone rates as medium-sized. Any gene name here is a mouse gene name. The observed sequence ends 1 residue before the CDR3 terminus, with the missing tail filled in from the germline J gene. The rearrangement joins TRBV19 to TRBJ1-1, with D hard to call. Germline V gene sequence: CDR1 FNHDT, CDR2 SITEND (reference sequence). The length of the CDR3 is 11 residues. V was cut by 4 bases and J by 3 bases, with 4 bases left in between. The CDR3 DNA, read in part, is TGTGCCAGCAGTTCATACACAGAAGTCTTC. Translated: CASSSYTEVF. Given in full, the CDR3 is CASSSYTEVFF.

In regard to this clone: Gene names are the mouse ones. The missing CDR3 end, 1 residue past where the read stops, is filled in from the germline J gene. The chain has TRBV15 and TRBJ2-2; a weak D match, TRBD2 (7 bases). Germline assignment: CDR1 SGHND and CDR2 FRSKSL. Trimming removed 1 base from V and 4 bases from J, with 10 bases in between. This CDR3 region has 15 residues. CDR3 in amino acids: CASSLGGGRTGQLYF. The DNA read from the CDR3 is TGTGCCAGCAGTTTAGGAGGGGGGCGCACCGGGCAGCTCTAC.

This clone has only a few counts. Mouse germline and gene names are used. The missing CDR3 end, 1 residue past where the read stops, is filled in from the germline J gene. The chain carries TRBV16 and TRBJ2-7, with 7 positions matching TRBD2. V lost 3 bases to trimming and J lost 0 bases; unmatched junction nucleotides: 2. Germline CDR1 reads SGHSA; CDR2 reads FRNQAP. The CDR3 is 14 amino acids. The CDR3 DNA, read in part, is TGTGCAAGCAGCTTCCTGGGGGACTCCTATGAACAGTAC. Amino acid sequence: CASSFLGDSYEQY. The full CDR3 reads CASSFLGDSYEQYF.

As concerns this clone: The listed genes are named as in mouse. The read terminates 1 residue before the CDR3 end, so the remaining end is supplied by the germline J gene. The chain combines TRBV15 with TRBJ2-4; D gene unclear. The V end lost 2 bases, the J end lost 0 bases, and 6 bases lay between the germline ends. CDR1 and CDR2 from the germline V gene are SGHND and FRSKSL. The CDR3 contains 14 residues. CDR3 protein: CASSLSGSQNTLYF. The CDR3 bases that were read are TGTGCCAGCAGTTTATCGGGGAGTCAAAACACCTTGTAC. Based on the CDR3 plus reference TRBV15 and TRBJ2-4, the full variable domain is DAGVTQTPRHEVAEKGQTIILKCEPVSGHNDLFWYRQTKIQGLELLSYFRSKSLMEDGGAFKDRFKAEMLNSSFSTLKIQPTEPKDSAVYLCASSLSGSQNTLYFGAGTRLSVL.

As regards this clone: Gene names and germline refer to mouse. The read ends 1 residue before the CDR3 terminus; that terminus is restored from the germline J gene. V is TRBV26 and J is TRBJ2-7; 7 bases are shared with TRBD1. There are 13 residues in the CDR3. CDR1 KGHPV and CDR2 FQNQEV come from the germline V gene (reference sequence). The V segment lost 3 bases and the J segment 3 bases; nucleotides outside the gene matches: 2. The sequenced part of the CDR3 DNA is TGTGCCAGCAGTCTATCAGGGGGCTATGAACAGTAC. Protein sequence: CASSLSGGYEQY. The CDR3 reads in full as CASSLSGGYEQYF.

With regard to this clone: Here the gene names and germline are mouse. The read finishes 1 residue shy of the CDR3 end, and the germline J gene is used to complete it. The chain couples TRBV19 to TRBJ2-1; D might be TRBD2 (6 bases). The CDR3 spans 15 residues. V was pared by 4 bases and J by 0 bases, with 11 bases between. Germline loops: CDR1 FNHDT, CDR2 SITEND (reference sequence). Partial CDR3 DNA: TGTGCCAGCAGTCCCCTGGGGTATAACTATGCTGAGCAGTTC. It yields the protein CASSPLGYNYAEQF. The full CDR3 sequence reads CASSPLGYNYAEQFF. Full variable domain (outside the CDR3, taken from reference TRBV19 and TRBJ2-1): GGIITQTPKFLIGQEGQKLTLKCQQNFNHDTMYWYRQDSGKGLRLIYYSITENDLQKGDLSEGYDASREKKSSFSLTVTSAQKNEMAVFLCASSPLGYNYAEQFFGPGTRLTVL.

In its sample, this clone ranks as medium-sized. Mouse names are used for the genes. The CDR3 is cut off 1 residue early in the read; its end comes from the germline J gene. This chain uses TRBV13-2 with TRBJ2-1; no reliable D call. The CDR3 runs 13 residues. CDR1 and CDR2 from the germline V gene are NNHNN and SYGAGS (reference sequence). Trimming removed 0 bases from V and 4 bases from J, with 5 bases in between. The CDR3 sequence: CASGDGQYAEQFF. Partial CDR3 DNA: TGTGCCAGCGGTGATGGACAATATGCTGAGCAGTTC.

The table lists this clone with a few counts. Genes here carry mouse names. The CDR3 end is not reached by the read, which stops 1 residue before it; the germline J gene fills it in. This chain connects TRBV3 to TRBJ2-1; 11 nucleotides match TRBD2. The germline gives CDR1 SNHLY, CDR2 FYNGKV (reference sequence). V was clipped by 5 bases and J by 9 bases; unmatched bases: 3. This CDR3 spans 13 amino acids. CDR3 DNA (partial): TGTGCCAGCAGCCGGACTGGGGGGAGTGAGCAGTTC. Its translation is CASSRTGGSEQF. The complete CDR3 sequence is CASSRTGGSEQFF.

For this clone: The gene names given are mouse names. The CDR3 is cut off 1 residue early in the read; its end comes from the germline J gene. This rearrangement joins TRBV3 to TRBJ2-2, with 7 bases that match TRBD1. The CDR3 is 15 amino acids. Trimming took 4 bases from V and 0 from J; bases not matched to a gene: 2. Germline V gene data show CDR1 as SNHLY and CDR2 as FYNGKV (reference sequence). The CDR3 spells CASSWGQPNTGQLYF. The covered CDR3 bases are TGTGCCAGCAGCTGGGGACAGCCAAACACCGGGCAGCTCTAC.

This clone has more than one count but fewer than ten. Mouse names are used for the genes. The CDR3 extends 1 residue past the end of the read, so its final part is completed from the germline J gene. V and J are TRBV26 and TRBJ1-4; the match to TRBD1 covers 9 bases. Germline V gives CDR1 KGHPV, CDR2 FQNQEV (reference sequence). V was clipped by 4 bases and J by 7 bases; unmatched bases: 7. The CDR3 runs 15 residues. CDR3 region: CASSPGQGKGERLFF. Partial CDR3 DNA: TGTGCCAGCAGTCCGGGACAGGGAAAAGGCGAAAGATTATTT. Combining the CDR3 with reference TRBV26 and TRBJ1-4 gives the whole variable domain NSKVIQTPRYLVKGQGQKAKMRCIPEKGHPVVFWYQQNKNNEFKFLINFQNQEVLQQIDMTEKRFSAECPSNSPCSLEIQSSEAGDSALYLCASSPGQGKGERLFFGHGTKLSVL.

To note about this clone: Gene names denote mouse genes. The read stops 1 residue short of the end of the CDR3; the missing end is completed from the germline J gene. V usage is TRBV16 and J usage is TRBJ2-5; D gene ambiguous. CDR1 and CDR2 (germline): SGHSA, FRNQAP. Trimming stripped 0 bases from V and 3 bases from J, with 7 bases between. The CDR3 runs 14 residues. The covered CDR3 bases are TGTGCAAGCAGCTTAGATGGGCAGCAAGACACCCAGTAC. Translation gives CASSLDGQQDTQY. The whole CDR3 protein reads CASSLDGQQDTQYF.

About this clone: Gene labels here are mouse ones. The sequenced fragment ends 1 residue before the CDR3 boundary, so the rest is inferred from the germline J gene. The chain links TRBV26 to TRBJ1-3, with TRBD1 matching over 7 bases. This CDR3 comprises 14 residues. The V and J ends lost 2 bases and 3 bases, in that order; junction bases with no gene match: 1. From germline, CDR1 is KGHPV and CDR2 FQNQEV (reference sequence). CDR3 protein: CASSLRGHGNTLYF. CDR3 DNA (partial): TGTGCCAGCAGTCTGAGGGGGCATGGAAATACGCTCTAT.

Regarding this clone: Gene names denote mouse genes. The read ends 1 residue before the CDR3 terminus; that terminus is restored from the germline J gene. This chain links TRBV13-1 with TRBJ1-1; D not resolved. Trimming removed 3 bases from V and 1 base from J, with 10 bases in between. Germline loops: CDR1 NSHNY, CDR2 SYGAGN. The CDR3 sequence is 14 residues long. The covered CDR3 bases are TGTGCCAGCAGTGCCTCAGGATTAAACACAGAAGTCTTC. It translates to CASSASGLNTEVF. The full CDR3 sequence reads CASSASGLNTEVFF.

By share, this clone ranks as medium-sized (0.01 to 0.1%). Mouse germline and gene names are used. The read finishes 1 residue shy of the CDR3 end, and the germline J gene is used to complete it. The chain has TRBV24 and TRBJ1-1; possible D gene TRBD1, 6 bases. This CDR3 contains 14 residues. V gave up 4 bases and J gave up 1 base, with 10 bases separating them. CDR1 KGHTA and CDR2 FRNEEI come from the germline V gene. The covered CDR3 bases are TGTGCCAGCAGTCCAGGGGTGAGGAACACAGAAGTCTTC. Translating it yields CASSPGVRNTEVF. The full CDR3 sequence reads CASSPGVRNTEVFF.

This clone rates as large. The gene symbols are mouse symbols. The sequence runs out 1 residue before the end of the CDR3; the remainder is reconstructed from the germline J gene. The genes are TRBV1 and TRBJ2-4, with D perhaps being TRBD1 or TRBD2 (5 bases each). Germline assignment: CDR1 NSQYPW and CDR2 LRSPGD (reference sequence). The CDR3 spans 17 residues. V was shortened by 0 bases and J by 0 bases, with 13 bases between the two germline ends. The sequenced part of the CDR3 DNA is TGCACCTGCAGTGCAGATTGGGGCACCTCTAGTCAAAACACCTTGTAC. This sequence encodes CTCSADWGTSSQNTLY. The CDR3, in full, reads CTCSADWGTSSQNTLYF.